This T cell receptor (beta chain) was recovered during a study of Graves' ophthalmopathy and Graves' hyperthyroidism. The overall study: If no ophthalmopathy appeared within 18 months of follow-up, hyperthyroidism was termed stable. Study results and caveats: Ophthalmopathy progression cases were predicted by the model with approximately 70% sensitivity and almost 75% specificity.

RNA transcripts provided the template for amplifying TCR beta CDR3 regions. RT-PCR with HTBI primers came first, then second-round multiplex PCR. TCRdb re-analysed the multiplex PCR reads in MiXCR, keeping a single row per CDR3 protein. The sample lists more than 1,000,000 distinct CDR3 sequences; about 38% were seen once. Germline CDR1 is SGHDN and CDR2 is FVKESK. CDR3 length: 15 amino acids. V lost 4 bases, J lost 9 bases, and 7 bases stayed unmatched. This clonotype was recorded only once. What it binds is unknown. Aged 18 to 65, the patients with hyperthyroidism had under 2 months' duration and were newly diagnosed.

The sample consisted of peripheral blood or thyroid tissue (not recorded which). The receptor was isolated from an adult man with Graves' hyperthyroidism. This chain connects TRBV14 to TRBJ1-6, with 9 positions matching TRBD1. CDR3 nucleotides: TGTGCCAGCAGCCTTCGGACAGGGGAAACTTCACCCCTCCACTTT. It yields the protein CASSLRTGETSPLHF.